One sample yielded the 19 T cell receptor beta chains listed below, sequenced in a study of blood T cells in healthy people across ages. A J-beta primer mix and a sample-barcoded 5' primer were used in a second PCR of roughly 7 to 12 cycles. TCRdb independently ran MiXCR on the 5' RACE reads; one entry per CDR3 protein. The sample contains more than 900,000 distinct CDR3 sequences, approximately 25% of which appear only once. The data also belong to a second study, concerning T cells of mothers and their children.

The sample comprised blood. These receptors all come from a girl aged 2 to 10 in good health.

This clonotype turned up a few times. V is TRBV28 and J is TRBJ1-2, with D possibly being TRBD1 (5 bases). Trimming cost V 7 bases and J 1 base, with 7 bases left between them. The CDR3 consists of 12 residues. Germline CDR1 and CDR2: MDHEN and SYDVKM. CDR3 protein: CASTTVNYGYTF. The DNA for the CDR3 is TGTGCCAGCACGACAGTTAACTATGGCTACACCTTC.

The gene calls are TRBV28 and TRBJ2-5; D gene unclear. The length of the CDR3 is 15 residues. Trimming stripped 3 bases from V and 4 bases from J, with 15 bases between. The germline V gene has CDR1 MDHEN and CDR2 SYDVKM. This CDR3 reads CASSLTGLRAETQYF. In DNA, the CDR3 is TGTGCCAGCAGTTTGACGGGCCTGCGCGCAGAGACCCAGTACTTC. Supplemented by reference TRBV28 and TRBJ2-5, the full variable domain reads DVKVTQSSRYLVKRTGEKVFLECVQDMDHENMFWYRQDPGLGLRLIYFSYDVKMKEKGDIPEGYSVSREKKERFSLILESASTNQTSMYLCASSLTGLRAETQYFGPGTRLLVL.

This clonotype was detected many times. This may be a read error: a much more frequent sequence differs by one nucleotide. The chain recombines TRBV7-9 with TRBJ2-3; D may be TRBD1 or TRBD2 (5 bases each). CDR1 SEHNR and CDR2 FQNEAQ come from the germline V gene (reference sequence). Trimming left V 0 bases short and J 2 bases short, with 6 bases between. The CDR3 sequence is 14 residues long. CDR3: CASSLAGTTDTQYF. DNA of the CDR3: TGTGCCAGCAGCTTAGCGGGGACCACAGATACGCAGTATTTT.

The CDR3 region has the DNA TGTGCCAGCAGTCTAAGTCTTTATGAAAAACTGTTTTTT. It yields the protein CASSLSLYEKLFF. V gene TRBV27 combines with J gene TRBJ1-4; D ambiguous. The CDR3 totals 13 residues. Germline assignment: CDR1 MNHEY and CDR2 SMNVEV (reference sequence). With 5 bases removed from V and 6 bases from J, the gap between germline ends came to 10 bases.

V usage is TRBV7-9 and J usage is TRBJ2-4; D is perhaps TRBD1 (7 bases). Germline values: CDR1 SEHNR, CDR2 FQNEAQ (reference sequence). Trimming cost V 3 bases and J 7 bases, with 19 bases left between them. The CDR3 runs 16 residues. The CDR3 nucleotides are TGTGCCAGCAGCTTCCCTGACAGGGAGGCTCTCAACATTCAGTACTTC. It yields the protein CASSFPDREALNIQYF.

This sequence joins TRBV2 and TRBJ2-5; 11 nucleotides align to TRBD2. Germline CDR1 SNHLY, CDR2 FYNNEI. V dropped 3 bases and J dropped 3; count of bases not matched to a gene: 3. This CDR3 is built from 15 residues. CDR3 DNA: TGTGCCAGCAGTGAGTGGGGACTAGCGGAAGAGACCCAGTACTTC. Translated, it gives CASSEWGLAEETQYF.

This chain links TRBV6-5 with TRBJ2-2; D not resolved. Germline CDR1 MNHEY, CDR2 SVGAGI. The CDR3 covers 14 residues. The V end was cut by 9 bases, the J end by 2 bases, with 13 bases between. For the CDR3, the DNA is TGTGCCAGTGACTTATCGGCTAACACCGGGGAGCTGTTTTTT. Its protein product is CASDLSANTGELFF.

The chain combines TRBV5-4 with TRBJ1-1; TRBD1 matches at 9 bases. There are 17 residues in the CDR3. V was pared by 2 bases and J by 4 bases, with 12 bases of the junction left unmatched. CDR1 is SGHNT, CDR2 YYREEE, per germline (reference sequence). CDR3 DNA: TGTGCCAGCAGCTTAACAGGGGGCCCGGGTGAGGCCACTGAAGCTTTCTTT. Its translation is CASSLTGGPGEATEAFF.

V usage is TRBV29-1 and J usage is TRBJ2-5; tentatively, D is TRBD2 (5 bases). The germline V gene has CDR1 SQVTM and CDR2 ANQGSEA. The CDR3 contains 13 residues. V was clipped by 3 bases and J by 3 bases, with 11 bases between them. The CDR3 here is CSVELVGEETQYF. The CDR3 DNA is TGCAGCGTTGAGCTGGTCGGGGAAGAGACCCAGTACTTC.

There are a few counts of this clonotype. V usage is TRBV5-5 and J usage is TRBJ2-3, with 14 positions matching TRBD2. V was pared by 3 bases and J by 4 bases, with 13 bases of the junction left unmatched. Germline assignment: CDR1 SGHKS and CDR2 YYEKEE (reference sequence). This CDR3 region has 19 residues. CDR3 sequence: CASSSQGTSGGTLADTQYF. CDR3 DNA sequence: TGTGCCAGCAGCTCTCAAGGGACTAGCGGGGGAACTTTAGCAGATACGCAGTATTTT. The full variable domain, its missing parts supplied by reference TRBV5-5 and TRBJ2-3, is DAGVTQSPTHLIKTRGQQVTLRCSPISGHKSVSWYQQVLGQGPQFIFQYYEKEERGRGNFPDRFSARQFPNYSSELNVNALLLGDSALYLCASSSQGTSGGTLADTQYFGPGTRLTVL.

This clonotype was detected a few times. The chain has TRBV10-3 and TRBJ2-7, with 10 bases matching TRBD2. The CDR3 has 17 residues. The germline gives CDR1 ENHRY, CDR2 SYGVKD. Trimming removed 6 bases from V and 7 bases from J; junction bases left unmatched: 18. The CDR3 nucleotides read TGTGCCATCAGCAGGTCCGGGAGCGGGAGGGGTCTTGGAGAGCAGTACTTC. Residues: CAISRSGSGRGLGEQYF.

V is TRBV5-4 and J is TRBJ2-5; TRBD1 aligns across 9 bases. The J call is in doubt because the DNA end fits TRBJ2-7 better. There are 16 residues in the CDR3. Germline V gives CDR1 SGHNT, CDR2 YYREEE (reference sequence). The CDR3 sequence: CASSLDRAGTGLEQYF. The CDR3 DNA follows: TGTGCCAGCAGCTTGGACAGAGCCGGGACAGGGCTCGAGCAGTACTTC.

This clonotype has only a few counts. This chain uses TRBV5-1 with TRBJ2-7; no clear D gene. Between the trimmed V and J ends, which lost 0 bases and 1 base, there was a span of 8 bases. Germline V CDR1 and CDR2: SGHRS, YFSETQ. CDR3 length: 14 residues. In DNA form, the CDR3 reads TGCGCCAGCAGCTTGGGTCCCGAGTCCTACGAGCAGTACTTC. Protein product: CASSLGPESYEQYF.

The CDR3 region has the DNA TGTGCCAGCAGAGGACTAGCGGGGGGTTTACATGAGCAGTTCTTC. This gives the protein CASRGLAGGLHEQFF. The gene calls are TRBV6-2 or TRBV6-3 and TRBJ2-1; 14 bases map to TRBD2. Germline V CDR1 and CDR2: MNHEY, SVGEGT. This CDR3 has 15 residues. Trimming cost V 6 bases and J 8 bases; bases outside gene matches: 6.

This clonotype has a handful of counts. This chain connects TRBV28 to TRBJ1-5; possible D gene TRBD1, 6 bases. CDR1 is MDHEN and CDR2 is SYDVKM in the germline V gene. The V end was cut by 8 bases, the J end by 1 base, with 12 bases between. The CDR3 loop spans 14 amino acids. CDR3 nucleotide sequence: TGTGCCAGCGAAAGGGGGGGGAGCAATCAGCCCCAGCATTTT. Protein: CASERGGSNQPQHF.

Only a few counts were recorded for this clonotype. The CDR3 sequence is CASSLVQDSYEQYF. CDR3 in DNA: TGTGCCAGCAGCTTAGTCCAGGACTCCTACGAGCAGTACTTC. The chain has TRBV7-9 and TRBJ2-5; D call uncertain. With the DNA end fitting TRBJ2-7 better, the J assignment may be wrong. Per germline, CDR1 SEHNR and CDR2 FQNEAQ (reference sequence). The CDR3 consists of 14 residues.

This clonotype was recorded a few times. V gene TRBV20-1 combines with J gene TRBJ1-5; D gene unclear. This CDR3 comprises 12 residues. Trimming removed 3 bases at V and 6 bases at J, with 9 bases between. The germline V gene has CDR1 DFQATT and CDR2 SNEGSKA (reference sequence). The CDR3 nucleotides read TGCAGTGCTAGCCCGACTAGTCAGCCCCAGCATTTT. Residues: CSASPTSQPQHF.

This clonotype was counted a few times. Here the CDR3 DNA reads TGTGCCAGCAGTTTATCAGGGGGGGCTAGAAACACCATATATTTT. Its translation is CASSLSGGARNTIYF. V usage is TRBV28 and J usage is TRBJ1-3; 7 nucleotides agree with TRBD1. The ends lost 1 base at V and 5 bases at J; junction bases unmatched: 5. The CDR3 length is 15 residues. CDR1 MDHEN and CDR2 SYDVKM come from the germline V gene.

This clonotype was found a few times. V gene TRBV29-1 combines with J gene TRBJ1-2; 7 nucleotides agree with TRBD1. CDR1 and CDR2 from the germline V gene are SQVTM and ANQGSEA. This CDR3 is 13 amino acids long. V lost 6 bases to trimming and J lost 3 bases; unmatched junction nucleotides: 7. In DNA, the CDR3 is TGCAGCGTCCGGGACAGCTTGGACTATGGCTACACCTTC. Its translation is CSVRDSLDYGYTF.